The T cell receptor beta chain described here comes from a study of cytomegalovirus exposure and HLA in healthy donors. Study-wide findings and caveats: Reports showed the classifier diagnosing cytomegalovirus status with high specificity and sensitivity.

With regard to this clone: Its antigen is not known.

Use of 60 Vbeta and 13 Jbeta primers characterized the PCR. Here immunoSEQ multiplex PCR was the method, and the copy in TCRdb shows in-frame clones only, minus some. Of about 130,000 clones listed, roughly a tenth are singletons. The CDR3 runs to 15 residues. Germline CDR1 reads MNHEY; CDR2 reads SVGAGI. The trim removed 2 bases at V and 1 base at J, leaving 3 bases unmatched. The origin of this receptor is a woman between 18 and 30 years old in good health and CMV-seropositive. This rearrangement joins TRBV6-5 to TRBJ1-1, with TRBD1 matching over 8 bases. The sample comprised PBMCs. The CDR3 nucleotides read TGTGCCAGCAGTTACGGGGGGACAGGGAACACTGAAGCTTTCTTT. This codes for CASSYGGTGNTEAFF.